This is a list of T cell receptor beta chains from one sample in a study of response to subunit inactivated influenza vaccine. TCRdb re-derived calls from the RT-PCR reads in MiXCR, one entry per CDR3 protein. The sample includes around 300,000 distinct CDR3 sequences, approximately 23% of them seen just once. The source material was PBMCs from blood, sampled around 22 months after vaccination. The receptor source for this set is a man aged 50 to 75 who received an inactivated influenza vaccine. The CDR3 runs from the conserved cysteine through the conserved F or W. The order of the fields is clone size, J gene, D gene, V gene, CDR3 DNA, CDR3 protein. The D gene is left open where the match is weak. Expanded clones are given a class, and other clones once, few, many or no size at all.

many	TRBJ1-5	TRBD1	TRBV29-1	TGCAGCGTTGGGCAGGGGGGCAATCAGCCCCAGCATTTT	CSVGQGGNQPQHF
NA	TRBJ1-3	NA	TRBV4-1	TGCGCCAGCAGCCAAGAGGGGTCGGGGATTGGAAACACCATATATTTT	CASSQEGSGIGNTIYF
few	TRBJ1-6	NA	TRBV7-8	TGTGCCAGCAGCCCGCGGGACACCGGGGGTTCACCCCTCCACTTT	CASSPRDTGGSPLHF
many	TRBJ1-2	TRBD1	TRBV12-3/TRBV12-4	TGTGCCAGCAGTTTACGACAGGGGGCTAACTATGGCTACACCTTC	CASSLRQGANYGYTF
many	TRBJ1-1	NA	TRBV12-3/TRBV12-4	TGTGCCAGCAGTATAACAGGGACGGGGAACACTGAAGCTTTCTTT	CASSITGTGNTEAFF
many	TRBJ1-1	NA	TRBV20-1	TGCAGTGCTAGCGAGAACACTGAAGCTTTCTTT	CSASENTEAFF
few	TRBJ2-1	TRBD2	TRBV5-1	TGCGCCAGCAGCCCCACACTAGCGGGAGGCGGTAATGAGCAGTTCTTC	CASSPTLAGGGNEQFF
NA	TRBJ2-3	NA	TRBV5-1	TGCGCCAGCAGCTTGGTTGGGGTCTCAGATACGCAGTATTTT	CASSLVGVSDTQYF
few	TRBJ2-2	NA	TRBV27	TGTGCCAGCAGTTTATCGAGGGGCACCGGGGAGCTGTTTTTT	CASSLSRGTGELFF
few	TRBJ2-5	TRBD2	TRBV30	TGTGCCTGGAACCAAGCGGGATCCCAGTACTTC	CAWNQAGSQYF
few	TRBJ1-6	NA	TRBV4-3	TGCGCCAGCAGCCAAGACCCAGGGAGGAATTCACCCCTCCACTTT	CASSQDPGRNSPLHF
few	TRBJ2-2	NA	TRBV7-2	TGTGCCAGCAGTACTCCTCCCGGGGAGCTGTTTTTT	CASSTPPGELFF
few	TRBJ2-7	TRBD1	TRBV29-1	TGCAGCGTGTATCGGACAGGAAATAAATCCGAGCAGTACTTC	CSVYRTGNKSEQYF
NA	TRBJ1-1	NA	TRBV9	TGTGCCAGCAGCTCGAGACCGTCGCTTCTTGAGGCTTTCTTT	CASSSRPSLLEAFF
few	TRBJ1-5	TRBD1	TRBV4-1	TGCGCCAGCAGCCAAGATCTGGACAGGTTCTATCAGCCCCAGCATTTT	CASSQDLDRFYQPQHF
NA	TRBJ2-3	NA	TRBV15	TGTGCCACCAGCAGAGATCGACTCAGCACGAATACGCAGTATTTT	CATSRDRLSTNTQYF
NA	TRBJ2-1	TRBD2	TRBV5-4	TGTGCCAGCAGCTTGCCTAGCGGGGGAATCTACAATGAGCAGTTCTTC	CASSLPSGGIYNEQFF
few	TRBJ1-1	TRBD1	TRBV7-9	TGTGCCAGCAGCTTAGGGGGGACAGTGAACACTGAAGCTTTCTTT	CASSLGGTVNTEAFF
many	TRBJ1-6	NA	TRBV7-2	TGTGCCAGCAGCTCCGGGGGAGGGCGGCCAAATTCACCCCTCCACTTT	CASSSGGGRPNSPLHF
NA	TRBJ1-1	NA	TRBV6-5	TGTGCCAGCAGAAACTCCCGGGACGCCCCGGAGACTGAAGCTTTCTTT	CASRNSRDAPETEAFF
many	TRBJ1-6	TRBD1	TRBV5-1	TGCGCCAGCAGCCCGCGACAGGGGGATAATTCACCCCTCCACTTT	CASSPRQGDNSPLHF
NA	TRBJ2-1	NA	TRBV11-2	TGTGCCAGCAGCCCCTACAACGGACCCAACAATGAGCAGTTCTTC	CASSPYNGPNNEQFF
few	TRBJ2-1	NA	TRBV12-3/TRBV12-4	TGTGCCAGCAGTTTAGGGGCGTGGGGGGGCGATGAGCAGTTCTTC	CASSLGAWGGDEQFF
many	TRBJ1-2	TRBD1	TRBV28	TGTGCCAGCAGCCGCACCTCCGGGACAGCACGCAACGGCTACACCTTC	CASSRTSGTARNGYTF
few	TRBJ1-2	NA	TRBV9	TGTGCCAGCAGCCCCGGAGGGACACTGGGGGGTAGCTACACCTTC	CASSPGGTLGGSYTF
few	TRBJ1-1	NA	TRBV3-1	TGTGCCAGCAGCCAAGATGGCAGGTGGGGTATAGGCACTGAAGCTTTCTTT	CASSQDGRWGIGTEAFF
few	TRBJ2-3	NA	TRBV9	TGTGCCAGCAGCGTAGGGGGACAACATACGCAGTATTTT	CASSVGGQHTQYF
NA	TRBJ2-7	TRBD2	TRBV12-3/TRBV12-4	TGTGCCAGCAGTTTGGGACTAGTTGGTGGTGTCGACGAGCAGTACTTC	CASSLGLVGGVDEQYF
many	TRBJ2-4	TRBD1	TRBV6-6	TGTGCCAACCCACCCTCGAGTTCGACAGGGGAGAAATGTCCCAAAAACATTCAGTACTTC	CANPPSSSTGEKCPKNIQYF
few	TRBJ1-4	NA	TRBV5-1	TGCGCCAGCAGCTTGGGAGGGGGAGGTGCAACTAATGAAAAACTGTTTTTT	CASSLGGGGATNEKLFF
once	TRBJ2-2	TRBD2	TRBV12-3/TRBV12-4	TGTGCCAGCAGCCAGAGCGGGAGCGGGGAGCTGTTTTTT	CASSQSGSGELFF
NA	TRBJ2-5	TRBD1	TRBV6-1	TGTGCCAGCAGTGAATGGACAGGGCGGGAGACCCAGTACTTC	CASSEWTGRETQYF